A selection of T cell receptor beta chains follows, all from one sample in a study of T cells in Graves' hyperthyroidism and ophthalmopathy. Each CDR3 protein is one row after TCRdb ran MiXCR on the multiplex PCR reads. Of 800,000 or so distinct CDR3 sequences listed, about 38% are singletons. The sample comprised blood. The receptor set was obtained from a man aged 18 to 35 with Graves' hyperthyroidism. The CDR3 runs from the conserved cysteine through the conserved F or W. The D gene is left open where the match is weak. Rows give clone size only sometimes, using once, few, many, or a class for an expanded clone.

CDR3	DNA	size	V	D	J
CASSDLFAGLAGEETQYF	TGTGCCAGCAGCGACTTATTTGCGGGACTAGCGGGAGAAGAGACCCAGTACTTC	few	TRBV11-2	TRBD2	TRBJ2-5
CATSRDRGAQPQHF	TGTGCCACCAGCAGAGATCGCGGGGCTCAGCCCCAGCATTTT	NA	TRBV15	NA	TRBJ1-5
CASTPQTVNTEAFF	TGTGCCAGCACCCCCCAGACAGTAAACACTGAAGCTTTCTTT	few	TRBV5-6	NA	TRBJ1-1
CASSVTGRSRETQYF	TGTGCCAGTAGTGTCACAGGGCGCAGCCGGGAGACCCAGTACTTC	many	TRBV19	NA	TRBJ2-5
CASSSLPGRGEQYF	TGTGCCAGCAGCTCACTCCCGGGAAGAGGGGAGCAGTACTTC	NA	TRBV7-9	NA	TRBJ2-7
CSVDWANNQPQHF	TGCAGCGTTGACTGGGCGAACAATCAGCCCCAGCATTTT	NA	TRBV29-1	NA	TRBJ1-5
CASSLNGRAEAFF	TGTGCCAGCAGCCTAAATGGGCGTGCTGAAGCTTTCTTT	once	TRBV2	NA	TRBJ1-1
CASSLAETGAAYYGYTF	TGTGCCAGCAGTTTAGCGGAGACAGGGGCTGCTTACTATGGCTACACCTTC	NA	TRBV12-3/TRBV12-4	TRBD1	TRBJ1-2
CASSLDGTYYGYTF	TGCGCCAGCAGCTTGGACGGAACCTACTATGGCTACACCTTC	NA	TRBV5-1	NA	TRBJ1-2
CASDFGQGGRKLFF	TGTGCCAGCGACTTCGGGCAGGGAGGTCGGAAACTGTTTTTT	few	TRBV5-8	NA	TRBJ1-4
CASSPGASGFYEQYF	TGTGCCAGCAGCCCAGGGGCTAGCGGGTTCTACGAGCAGTACTTC	many	TRBV7-9	TRBD2	TRBJ2-7
CSVGGSGGRAKLFF	TGCAGCGTTGGCGGCAGCGGGGGGCGCGCAAAACTGTTTTTT	NA	TRBV29-1	NA	TRBJ1-4
CASSPLGTGNEKLFF	TGTGCCAGCAGCCCGCTCGGGACAGGAAATGAAAAACTGTTTTTT	many	TRBV7-8	TRBD1	TRBJ1-4
CAISESPGDDVLTF	TGTGCCATCAGTGAGTCTCCAGGGGACGACGTCCTGACTTTC	NA	TRBV10-3	NA	TRBJ2-6
CARDGAGYTF	TGTGCTAGAGACGGGGCTGGCTACACCTTC	NA	TRBV6-1	NA	TRBJ1-2
CASSTRGLADQPQHF	TGTGCCAGCAGTACTCGGGGGTTAGCAGATCAGCCCCAGCATTTT	few	TRBV12-3/TRBV12-4	NA	TRBJ1-5
CASRDSGSNQPQHF	TGTGCCAGCAGAGATTCTGGTAGCAATCAGCCCCAGCATTTT	NA	TRBV10-3	NA	TRBJ1-5
CASSQEVLSGETQYF	TGTGCCAGCAGCCAAGAGGTCCTAAGTGGGGAGACCCAGTACTTC	few	TRBV7-2	NA	TRBJ2-5
CASSVATSGRPYTGELFF	TGTGCCAGCAGCGTAGCGACTAGCGGGAGGCCTTACACCGGGGAGCTGTTTTTT	NA	TRBV9	TRBD2	TRBJ2-2
CAFSGTGGSNSPLHF	TGTGCCTTCTCCGGGACAGGGGGATCTAATTCACCCCTCCACTTT	NA	TRBV10-3	TRBD1	TRBJ1-6
CSLQGASNQPQHF	TGCAGCCTCCAGGGGGCTAGCAATCAGCCCCAGCATTTT	NA	TRBV29-1	TRBD1	TRBJ1-5
CASSIAPGLHSYEQYF	TGTGCCAGTAGTATAGCACCGGGACTACACTCCTACGAGCAGTACTTC	few	TRBV19	TRBD2	TRBJ2-7
CATSDRRGPPQHF	TGTGCCACCAGTGATCGGAGGGGGCCACCCCAGCATTTT	NA	TRBV24-1	TRBD1	TRBJ1-5
CATQDGSNQPQHF	TGTGCCACTCAAGACGGCAGCAATCAGCCCCAGCATTTT	many	TRBV2	NA	TRBJ1-5
CASSWDDSGNTEAFF	TGCGCCAGCAGCTGGGACGACAGTGGGAACACTGAAGCTTTCTTT	NA	TRBV5-1	NA	TRBJ1-1